A selection of T cell receptor beta chains follows, all from one sample in a study of blood T cell repertoires in COVID-19. Some clones are missing from TCRdb's copy, which holds only in-frame ones; the method was immunoSEQ multiplex PCR. The table records around 42,000 clones, about 80% of them present only once. Input material: peripheral blood. Receptor source: a man at least 80 years old with active or convalescent COVID-19. CDR3s include the opening cysteine and the closing phenylalanine or tryptophan. A D gene is named only where the DNA matches it firmly. Only part of the rows carry a size: once, few, many, or a class if the clone is expanded.

TRBD2,TRBJ2-7,TRBV5-4,.,TGTGCCAGCAGCTTGCACGGGACTAGCGGATCCTACGAGCAGTACTTC,CASSLHGTSGSYEQYF
TRBD2,TRBJ2-3,TRBV3-1/TRBV3-2,few,TGTGCCAGCAGCCAAGTTAGCACTAGCGGGGCTAGCACAGATACGCAGTATTTT,CASSQVSTSGASTDTQYF
TRBD2,TRBJ2-6,TRBV27,once,TGTGCCAGCAGTTTAATAGCGGGAGCTGGGGCCAACGTCCTGACTTTC,CASSLIAGAGANVLTF
.,TRBJ1-1,TRBV30,.,TGTGCCTGGAGGCCCCACAGTCTGACTGAAGCTTTCTTT,CAWRPHSLTEAFF
.,TRBJ2-2,TRBV29-1,.,TGCAGCGTTGACAGGGGAAGGACCGGGGAGCTGTTTTTT,CSVDRGRTGELFF
TRBD2,TRBJ2-3,TRBV7-9,.,TGTGCCAGCAGCGGCGGGACTAGCGGCGTCCGAGATACGCAGTATTTT,CASSGGTSGVRDTQYF
.,TRBJ1-1,TRBV28,.,TGTGCCAGCAGTCTAAGACAGGACACTGAAGCTTTCTTT,CASSLRQDTEAFF
.,TRBJ1-5,TRBV7-9,once,TGTGCCAGCCAGGGGAATAGTAACAATCAGCCCCAGCATTTT,CASQGNSNNQPQHF
.,TRBJ2-5,TRBV11-2,.,TGTGCCAGCAGCTTGTTCGGGGGGCGGGAGACCCAGTACTTC,CASSLFGGRETQYF
.,TRBJ1-6,TRBV5-6,.,TGTGCCAGCAGCTTTGGGAGGGCAGTTAATTCACCCCTCCACTTT,CASSFGRAVNSPLHF
TRBD2,TRBJ2-3,TRBV6-2/TRBV6-3,.,TGTGCCAGCAGTTTCAACCTAAGGACTAGCTTTGGCACAGATACGCAGTATTTT,CASSFNLRTSFGTDTQYF
TRBD2,TRBJ2-1,TRBV28,.,TGTGCCAGCCTTAGCCTAGCGGGAGGGTCCTACAATGAGCAGTTCTTC,CASLSLAGGSYNEQFF